These 20 T cell receptor beta chains originate from one sample sequenced in a study of T cells after yellow fever vaccination. TCRdb fed the 5' RACE reads into MiXCR, producing one record per CDR3 protein. Of around 310,000 distinct CDR3 sequences detected, under 5% appear once; the ten largest clones hold roughly 26%. The sample in question was PBMCs, obtained 5 days after the yellow fever booster vaccination. The source of these receptors is a man aged 18 to 29 who received the YFV17D yellow fever vaccine.

This clonotype was detected ten times or more. The chain couples TRBV4-3 to TRBJ1-4; D gene uncertain. CDR1 and CDR2 from the germline V gene are LGHNA and YSLEER. The CDR3 loop spans 16 amino acids. With 2 bases removed from V and 5 bases from J, the gap between germline ends came to 15 bases. CDR3 sequence (DNA): TGCGCCAGCAGCCAACGCTTCCGGGTCCCAAATGAAAAACTGTTTTTT. Translating gives CASSQRFRVPNEKLFF.

J is TRBJ1-6 and V is TRBV3-1; D gene uncertain. Germline CDR1 is LGHDT and CDR2 is YNNKEL (reference sequence). The CDR3 is made up of 14 amino acids. The V and J ends lost 0 bases and 11 bases respectively, with 11 bases between them. Written as DNA, the CDR3 is TGTGCCAGCAGCCAAGAGTACGAGGGAACACCCCTCCACTTT. As protein: CASSQEYEGTPLHF. The whole variable domain, remainder taken from reference TRBV3-1 and TRBJ1-6, is DTAVSQTPKYLVTQMGNDKSIKCEQNLGHDTMYWYKQDSKKFLKIMFSYNNKELIINETVPNRFSPKSPDKAHLNLHINSLELGDSAVYFCASSQEYEGTPLHFGNGTRLTVT.

This clonotype has ten or more counts. The rearrangement joins TRBV10-3 to TRBJ1-4; D gene ambiguous. V lost 0 bases, J lost 4 bases, and 6 bases lay in between. CDR3 length equals 14 residues. The germline CDR1 and CDR2 sequences are ENHRY and SYGVKD. CDR3 in DNA: TGTGCCATCAGTGAGTCGTCTGTTAATGAAAAACTGTTTTTT. It yields the protein CAISESSVNEKLFF.

The genes are TRBV6-5 and TRBJ2-1; D possibly uses TRBD1 or TRBD2 (5 bases each). This CDR3 comprises 14 residues. The germline CDR1 and CDR2 sequences are MNHEY and SVGAGI. The V and J ends lost 2 bases and 6 bases respectively, with 11 bases between them. CDR3 loop: CASSYVPGSNEQFF. CDR3 bases: TGTGCCAGCAGTTACGTCCCAGGGAGCAATGAGCAGTTCTTC.

This clonotype was found a few times. The chain has TRBV27 and TRBJ2-2; D unclear. V lost 4 bases to trimming and J lost 8 bases, with 11 bases between them. The germline V gene encodes CDR1 MNHEY and CDR2 SMNVEV (reference sequence). This CDR3 contains 13 residues. CDR3 region: CASSYPTGGELFF. The CDR3 nucleotides read TGTGCCAGCAGTTACCCCACTGGTGGGGAGCTGTTTTTT.

This clonotype was detected ten times or more. The chain combines TRBV11-2 with TRBJ1-2, with TRBD1 matching 8 bases. Germline-derived CDR1 and CDR2 are SGHAT and FQNNGV. Trimming at V came to 6 bases and at J to 5 bases, leaving 11 bases not matched to a gene. CDR3 length equals 15 residues. Here the CDR3 DNA reads TGTGCCAGCAGAAACTACAGGGGGGAGGGTTATGGCTACACCTTC. Protein product: CASRNYRGEGYGYTF.

In its sample, this clonotype was seen many times. The genes are TRBV3-1 and TRBJ2-2; D is ambiguous. V lost 1 base and J 6 bases, leaving 3 bases between the germline ends. The length of the CDR3 is 12 residues. Germline V CDR1 and CDR2: LGHDT, YNNKEL (reference sequence). The CDR3 DNA reads TGTGCCAGCAGCCAAGTGTCCGGGGAGCTGTTTTTT. This encodes CASSQVSGELFF.

This clonotype was counted many times. The rearrangement joins TRBV12-3 or TRBV12-4 to TRBJ1-1; 7 nucleotides align to TRBD1. This CDR3 comprises 11 residues. Trimming cost V 5 bases and J 12 bases; bases outside gene matches: 6. CDR3 residues: CASSPSGGTFF. For the CDR3, the DNA is TGTGCCAGCAGTCCCTCAGGGGGAACTTTCTTT.

This clonotype was picked up many times. CDR3 coding DNA: TGTGCCAGCAGTGAGACAGGGAGGTTGGCTGAAGCTTTCTTT. As protein: CASSETGRLAEAFF. The J gene is TRBJ1-1, the V gene TRBV6-1; 7 bases are shared with TRBD1. Trimming cost V 3 bases and J 6 bases; bases outside gene matches: 7. The CDR3 spans 14 residues. CDR1 is MNHNS, CDR2 SASEGT, per germline.

This clonotype has at least ten counts. The chain joins TRBV12-3 or TRBV12-4 to TRBJ1-1; weak D call: TRBD1 (5 bases). The CDR3 covers 12 residues. Trimming stripped 6 bases from V and 7 bases from J, with 12 bases between. The CDR3 DNA follows: TGTGCCAGCAGGGGGGGAGGGTTTGAAGCTTTCTTT. Residues: CASRGGGFEAFF.

This chain links TRBV2 with TRBJ2-7; D uncertain. This CDR3 comprises 14 residues. Per germline, CDR1 SNHLY and CDR2 FYNNEI. Trimming left V 1 base short and J 0 bases short, with 7 bases between. The CDR3 region is CASSEGRLSYEQYV. The CDR3 nucleotides read TGTGCCAGCAGTGAAGGGCGCCTCTCCTACGAGCAGTACGTC.

This clonotype was counted only a few times. The chain joins TRBV30 to TRBJ2-1; a weak D match, TRBD2 (6 bases). This CDR3 region has 13 residues. From germline, CDR1 is GTSNPN and CDR2 SVGIG (reference sequence). V lost 1 base and J 9 bases, leaving 13 bases between the germline ends. This CDR3 is CAWSALRRVEQFF. In DNA, the CDR3 is TGTGCCTGGAGTGCCCTCCGGAGGGTTGAGCAGTTCTTC.

This chain links TRBV5-1 with TRBJ2-1; 9 bases fit TRBD1. This CDR3 comprises 14 residues. CDR1 and CDR2 (germline): SGHRS, YFSETQ. V lost 7 bases, J lost 9 bases, and 11 bases stayed unmatched. The CDR3 nucleotides read TGCGCCAGCCTCCTCGGACAGGGGACCGGTGAGCAGTTCTTC. Translating gives CASLLGQGTGEQFF. Using reference TRBV5-1 and TRBJ2-1 for the parts outside the CDR3, the full variable domain is KAGVTQTPRYLIKTRGQQVTLSCSPISGHRSVSWYQQTPGQGLQFLFEYFSETQRNKGNFPGRFSGRQFSNSRSEMNVSTLELGDSALYLCASLLGQGTGEQFFGPGTRLTVL.

The chain links TRBV20-1 to TRBJ2-7; tentative D call: TRBD1 (5 bases). Trimming stripped 1 base from V and 6 bases from J, with 19 bases between. Germline values: CDR1 DFQATT, CDR2 SNEGSKA (reference sequence). The CDR3 is made up of 15 amino acids. Here the CDR3 DNA reads TGCAGTGCTAGAGCTCTTGGGGCGGATCGAGGCGAGCAGTACGTC. Translation gives CSARALGADRGEQYV.

This clonotype has just a few counts. The chain couples TRBV3-1 to TRBJ2-3; 11 bases are shared with TRBD1. After removal of 2 bases from V and 2 bases from J, the junction contained 6 bases not matched to a gene. The germline V gene has CDR1 LGHDT and CDR2 YNNKEL (reference sequence). The CDR3 length is 17 residues. The CDR3 region has the DNA TGTGCCAGCAGCCAAATGGGACAGGGGGAAATCACAGATACGCAGTATTTT. It encodes CASSQMGQGEITDTQYF.

The rearrangement links TRBV5-1 to TRBJ1-5; 9 bases line up with TRBD1. The germline CDR1 and CDR2 sequences are SGHRS and YFSETQ. There are 15 residues in the CDR3. Germline trimming cut 0 bases from V and 5 bases from J; bases unmatched to any gene: 3. The DNA of the CDR3 is TGCGCCAGCAGCTTGGCGGGACAGGGCCATCAGCCCCAGCATTTT. Its translation: CASSLAGQGHQPQHF.

The rearrangement joins TRBV20-1 to TRBJ2-6; D remains ambiguous. CDR1 is DFQATT, CDR2 SNEGSKA, per germline (reference sequence). This CDR3 comprises 16 residues. Deletions cut 1 base from V and 0 bases from J, with 10 bases between. The DNA for the CDR3 is TGCAGTGCTAGAGTACCAGGTCACTCTGGGGCCAACGTCCTGACTTTC. Protein product: CSARVPGHSGANVLTF.

The chain links TRBV20-1 to TRBJ2-5; TRBD2 aligns across 12 bases. Germline-derived CDR1 and CDR2 are DFQATT and SNEGSKA (reference sequence). The CDR3 is 15 amino acids. V was clipped by 3 bases and J by 5 bases; unmatched bases: 7. CDR3 nucleotides: TGCAGTGCTAGCCCCGCTAGCGGGGGGGCCGAGACCCAGTACTTC. Translation gives CSASPASGGAETQYF.

This clonotype occurred a few times. This chain connects TRBV7-9 to TRBJ1-1; D unclear. Germline V CDR1 and CDR2: SEHNR, FQNEAQ (reference sequence). The V end was cut by 1 base, the J end by 3 bases, with 12 bases between. The CDR3 runs 15 residues. The CDR3 spells CASSLVGPVDTEAFF. In DNA, the CDR3 is TGTGCCAGCAGCTTAGTCGGTCCGGTGGACACTGAAGCTTTCTTT.

The rearrangement links TRBV30 to TRBJ1-6, with 8 nucleotides matching TRBD1. The germline V gene encodes CDR1 GTSNPN and CDR2 SVGIG (reference sequence). CDR3 length: 15 residues. V lost 3 bases, J lost 10 bases, and 11 bases stayed unmatched. CDR3: CAWSLLDREDSPLHF. For the CDR3, the DNA is TGTGCCTGGAGCCTTCTGGACAGGGAAGACTCACCCCTCCACTTT.